The T cell receptor (beta chain) described here comes from a study of cytomegalovirus exposure and HLA in healthy donors. The CDR3 sequence is 16 residues long. V dropped 5 bases and J dropped 3; count of bases not matched to a gene: 5. In germline, CDR1 is LNHDA, CDR2 SQIVND (reference sequence). 60 Vbeta and 13 Jbeta primers were used in PCR. Source study methods: Later analysis identified 88 million or so unique TCR beta chains, 9 million to 13 million shared. Repertoires were generated with immunoSEQ multiplex PCR, while TCRdb's copy carries only in-frame clones and drops some. The V and J calls and the clone size are those of that table, but D and trimming were determined from the DNA. Its clone listing holds 100,000 to 150,000 clones.

This sequence was found in a man between 18 and 35 years old in good health and CMV-seronegative. This chain connects TRBV19 to TRBJ2-5, with 14 bases that match TRBD2. The sequencing sample was made of PBMCs. This CDR3 is CASSPWTSGRKETQYF. DNA for the CDR3: TGTGCCAGTAGTCCATGGACTAGCGGGAGGAAAGAGACCCAGTACTTC.